This TCR beta chain is drawn from a study of T-cell reconstitution after alpha-beta-depleted transplantation in children. The CDR3 contains 13 residues. Germline V gene data show CDR1 as LNHNV and CDR2 as YYDKDF (reference sequence). The V end was cut by 0 bases, the J end by 3 bases, with 6 bases between. Using unique molecular identifiers, the investigators prepared the TCRbeta library. TCRdb re-analysed the PCR reads in MiXCR, keeping a single row per CDR3 protein. Here the sample spans roughly 790,000 distinct CDR3 sequences, 16% being singletons. The receptor's source is a male patient younger than 18 who had a stem cell transplant for acute lymphoblastic leukemia, so the T cells may come from the graft donor. The material was PBMCs, mostly from graft donor cells, obtained 360 days after TCRalphabeta/CD19-depleted stem cell transplant. The chain joins TRBV15 to TRBJ2-7, with D uncertain. The CDR3 here is CATSRDLNYEQYF. In DNA, the CDR3 is TGTGCCACCAGCAGAGATTTGAACTACGAGCAGTACTTC.